This T cell receptor beta chain came from a study of blood T cell repertoires in COVID-19. Study as a whole: Samples representing acute and convalescent COVID-19 were sourced from the United States, Italy and Spain. PBMCs, B-cell-depleted T cells, or T cells were the source of the cDNA or gDNA that made up the material.

This clone was counted once. As handled by the study authors: Researchers report that nucleated cell counts were estimated from reference gene primer amplification. Only in-frame clones appear in the TCRdb table, and some are missing; sequencing was by immunoSEQ multiplex PCR. V and J calls and clone size come straight from that table; D and trimming were deduced from the DNA. The sample yields some 170,000 clones, around 82% seen once. This CDR3 has 18 residues. V gave up 0 bases and J gave up 5 bases; unmatched junction bases: 6. Germline CDR1 reads MNHEY; CDR2 reads SMNVEV (reference sequence). J is TRBJ2-2 and V is TRBV27; 13 bases are shared with TRBD2. The receptor comes from a man aged 60 to 75 with active or convalescent COVID-19. The sequenced material came from peripheral blood. CDR3 loop: CASSLSGTSGRGTGELFF. The DNA for the CDR3 is TGTGCCAGCAGTTTATCGGGCACTAGCGGGAGGGGTACCGGGGAGCTGTTTTTT.